The present TCR beta chain was sequenced within a study of T cell responses to AZD1222 COVID-19 vaccine. Profiling relied on immunoSEQ multiplex PCR, and the TCRdb table lists in-frame clones only, not all of them. The table includes some 120,000 clones, around 90% detected once. The CDR3 consists of 16 residues. V lost 3 bases to trimming and J lost 0 bases, with 12 bases between them. The germline gives CDR1 MNHEY, CDR2 SMNVEV (reference sequence). This specimen consisted of peripheral blood, obtained on day 0 of MenACWY control vaccination. The origin of this receptor is an adult in good health. This chain uses TRBV27 with TRBJ1-3; TRBD1 might be the D (5 bases). The CDR3 spells CASSLDGQPSGNTIYF. DNA of the CDR3: TGTGCCAGCAGTTTGGATGGACAACCCTCTGGAAACACCATATATTTT.